The clone carrying this T cell receptor beta chain showed up many times. The target antigen is unknown. This specimen comes from a study of response to subunit inactivated influenza vaccine. General study findings and limits: Authors suggested few new T cells are recruited by each seasonal influenza vaccination.

The trim removed 6 bases at V and 5 bases at J, leaving 4 bases unmatched. CDR3 length: 14 residues. TCRdb reprocessed the RT-PCR reads with MiXCR, giving one entry per CDR3 protein. The table has roughly 700,000 distinct CDR3 sequences, over 11% seen once; the top ten hold around 6.5%. The chain couples TRBV12-3 or TRBV12-4 to TRBJ1-6; 7 bases fit TRBD1. Source: PBMCs from blood, taken around 14 days before vaccination. The receptor comes from a man aged 50 or older who received an inactivated influenza vaccine. The CDR3 DNA sequence: TGTGCCAGCAGAGAACAGGGGAATAATTCACCCCTCCACTTT. Protein sequence: CASREQGNNSPLHF.